What follows describes a single T cell receptor beta chain. The antigen is not known. These data originate in a study of monozygotic twins with inflammatory bowel disease. Overall study findings and caveats: Versus healthy twins, IBD patients showed fewer clonotypes shared with others, especially with disease activity. No single strong signal or clonotype associated with IBD was supported. IBD-affected twins scored below their healthy co-twins in TCRbeta diversity (inverse Simpson).

The CDR3 contains 13 residues. CDR1 is SGHTA, CDR2 FQGNSA, per germline. TCRdb re-analyzed the 5' RACE reads; it lists each CDR3 protein once, without DNA. The sample includes 350,000 to 500,000 distinct CDR3 sequences. V and J are TRBV7-2 and TRBJ1-1. The TCR was taken from a human donor with ulcerative colitis or Crohn's disease, or a healthy co-twin of an affected twin (not recorded which). Sequenced sample: blood. The CDR3 reads CASSLARGSEAFF.